The 8 T cell receptor beta chains reported below all come from one sample, sequenced in a study of T-cell memory formation after mild COVID-19. TCRdb re-analysed the 5' RACE reads in MiXCR, keeping a single row per CDR3 protein. The table records over 450,000 distinct CDR3 sequences, roughly 22% of them present only once. Sequencing was done on a sample of PBMCs or a T cell subset sorted from them (not recorded which). The receptors derive from an adult woman who had mild COVID-19 (a few samples of this study predate the infection). Cell type and time point are not known.

This chain connects TRBV12-3 or TRBV12-4 to TRBJ2-7; no reliable D call. Between the trimmed V and J ends, which lost 3 bases and 5 bases, there was a span of 8 bases. The CDR3 extends over 12 amino acids. CDR3 sequence reads: CASSLVPHEQYF. CDR3 DNA sequence: TGTGCCAGCAGTTTGGTACCGCACGAGCAGTACTTC.

This clonotype was recorded a few times. The chain has TRBV5-1 and TRBJ2-2; no clear D gene. Germline assignment: CDR1 SGHRS and CDR2 YFSETQ. The CDR3 extends over 15 amino acids. The V end lost 0 bases, the J end lost 3 bases, and 9 bases lay between the germline ends. CDR3 sequence (DNA): TGCGCCAGCAGCTTGGGGACGTCCGACACCGGGGAGCTGTTTTTT. Protein product: CASSLGTSDTGELFF.

This clonotype was counted many times. The chain employs TRBV18 and TRBJ2-1; maybe TRBD1 (6 bases). In germline, CDR1 is KGHSH, CDR2 LQKENI. V lost 4 bases, J lost 0 bases, and 13 bases lay in between. This CDR3 has 16 amino acids. The CDR3 DNA follows: TGTGCCAGCTCACGGAATACAGGGAGCTCCTACAATGAGCAGTTCTTC. Its protein is CASSRNTGSSYNEQFF.

V is TRBV7-2 and J is TRBJ2-7; maybe TRBD2 (5 bases). This CDR3 is built from 15 residues. Trimming removed 1 base at V and 2 bases at J, with 12 bases between. Germline CDR1 is SGHTA and CDR2 is FQGNSA. CDR3 region: CASSLESFGAYEQYF. The CDR3 region has the DNA TGTGCCAGCAGCTTAGAGTCCTTCGGGGCCTACGAGCAGTACTTC.

This clonotype turned up a few times. The V call is TRBV7-9, the J call TRBJ2-1; the D gene is possibly TRBD1 (6 bases). Germline V lookup: CDR1 SEHNR, CDR2 FQNEAQ (reference sequence). This CDR3 region has 14 residues. The V and J ends lost 1 base and 8 bases respectively, with 12 bases between them. The CDR3 is CASSLVSGGDEQFF. CDR3 nucleotide sequence: TGTGCCAGCAGCTTAGTTTCTGGGGGCGATGAGCAGTTCTTC.

V and J are TRBV24-1 and TRBJ2-1; maybe TRBD2 (5 bases). The CDR3 is 14 amino acids. V was pared by 1 base and J by 3 bases, with 6 bases between. CDR1 and CDR2 from the germline V gene are KGHDR and SFDVKD. The CDR3 DNA reads TGTGCCACCAGTGATTTCACTAGCTACAATGAGCAGTTCTTC. Protein sequence: CATSDFTSYNEQFF.

This clonotype came up many times. Its ends do not fully match the called genes, so a read error is possible. V and J are TRBV2 and TRBJ2-2; D perhaps matches TRBD2 (6 bases). The germline V gene has CDR1 SNHLY and CDR2 FYNNEI. The CDR3 length is 16 residues. The CDR3 DNA reads as TGTGCCAGCAGTGTCTTTCGACTAGAGAACGCCGGGGAGCTGTTTTTT. The encoded protein is CASSVFRLENAGELFF. Variable domain in full (rest from reference TRBV2 and TRBJ2-2): EPEVTQTPSHQVTQMGQEVILRCVPISNHLYFYWYRQILGQKVEFLVSFYNNEISEKSEIFDDQFSVERPDGSNFTLKIRSTKLEDSAMYFCASSVFRLENAGELFFGEGSRLTVL.

This clonotype has a count of ten or more. The V and J genes are TRBV5-5 and TRBJ2-3; the match to TRBD2 covers 10 bases. Germline lookup yields CDR1 SGHKS and CDR2 YYEKEE (reference sequence). CDR3 length: 15 amino acids. V dropped 1 base and J dropped 4; count of bases not matched to a gene: 3. CDR3 sequence: CASSLTSGAPDTQYF. The CDR3, as DNA: TGTGCCAGCAGCTTGACTAGCGGGGCCCCAGATACGCAGTATTTT.